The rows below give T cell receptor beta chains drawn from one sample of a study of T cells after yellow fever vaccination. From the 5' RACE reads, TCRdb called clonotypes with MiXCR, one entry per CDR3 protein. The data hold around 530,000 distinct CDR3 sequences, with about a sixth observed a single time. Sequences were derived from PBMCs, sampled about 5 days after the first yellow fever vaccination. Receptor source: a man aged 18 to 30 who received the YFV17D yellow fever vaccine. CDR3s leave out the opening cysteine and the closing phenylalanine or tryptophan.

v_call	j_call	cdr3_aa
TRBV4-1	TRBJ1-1	ASSSRQGVEAF
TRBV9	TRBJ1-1	ASSVTGEGTEAF
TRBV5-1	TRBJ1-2	ASSSLMDGYT
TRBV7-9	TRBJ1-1	ATAMYRQFITEAF
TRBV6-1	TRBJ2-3	ASTAGLSTDTQY
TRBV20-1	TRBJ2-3	SASGAPTTDTQY
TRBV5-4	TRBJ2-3	ASSFYASDTQY
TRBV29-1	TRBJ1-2	SVESQKPNYGYT
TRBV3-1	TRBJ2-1	ASSQGGLPYNEQF
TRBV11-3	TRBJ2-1	ASSAGGARNEQF
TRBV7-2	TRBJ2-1	ASSLGTGDLQF
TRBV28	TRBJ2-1	ASTLLQGASYNEQF
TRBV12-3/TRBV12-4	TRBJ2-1	ASSFQGPNEQF
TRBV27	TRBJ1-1	ASSLDRAMNTEAF
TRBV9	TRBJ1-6	ASSASGGMTPLH
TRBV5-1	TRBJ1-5	ASSVGQNQPQH
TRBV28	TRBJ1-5	ASRSEGRGGGQPQH
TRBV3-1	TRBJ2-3	ASSQNIGADTQY
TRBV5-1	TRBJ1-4	ASSATVTNEKLF
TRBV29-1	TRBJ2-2	SAGTSGGPNTGELF
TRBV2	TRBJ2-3	ASSEARGGPGDTQY
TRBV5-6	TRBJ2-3	ASSLVGAHGDTQY
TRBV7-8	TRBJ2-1	ASSSRLAGGNEQF
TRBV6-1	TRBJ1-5	ASSPDSNNQPQH
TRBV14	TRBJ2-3	ASSQSGMNTQY